There are a few counts of the clone carrying this T cell receptor beta chain. The antigen is not known. The data belong to a study of T cells in Graves' hyperthyroidism and ophthalmopathy. About the research overall: Staff took peripheral blood when the initial diagnosis was made, before any treatment began. General study points: Model-based prediction identified ophthalmopathy a median about 6.8 months prior to its onset.

Each ophthalmopathy patient scored at least 3 on the Clinical Activity Score and at least 4 on NOSPECS grade, with duration under 3 months. Exclusions: uncontrolled infection, other autoimmune disease, pregnancy, lactation. CDR1 is DFQATT and CDR2 is SNEGSKA in the germline V gene (reference sequence). CDR3 length equals 15 residues. The trim removed 3 bases at V and 5 bases at J, leaving 10 bases unmatched. It was RNA transcripts that yielded the amplified TCR beta CDR3 regions. During a first-round RT-PCR of the TCR CDR3, the HTBI primer set was used. TCRdb re-derived calls from the multiplex PCR reads in MiXCR, one entry per CDR3 protein. The sample carries roughly 500,000 distinct CDR3 sequences, around 15% recorded once.

The receptor comes from a woman in her 30s with Graves' ophthalmopathy. The sample was blood. This chain joins TRBV20-1 and TRBJ2-1, with 7 positions matching TRBD2. In DNA form, the CDR3 reads TGCAGTGCTAGGAAGAGTAGCGGGTGGGACAATGAGCAGTTCTTC. Its translation is CSARKSSGWDNEQFF.